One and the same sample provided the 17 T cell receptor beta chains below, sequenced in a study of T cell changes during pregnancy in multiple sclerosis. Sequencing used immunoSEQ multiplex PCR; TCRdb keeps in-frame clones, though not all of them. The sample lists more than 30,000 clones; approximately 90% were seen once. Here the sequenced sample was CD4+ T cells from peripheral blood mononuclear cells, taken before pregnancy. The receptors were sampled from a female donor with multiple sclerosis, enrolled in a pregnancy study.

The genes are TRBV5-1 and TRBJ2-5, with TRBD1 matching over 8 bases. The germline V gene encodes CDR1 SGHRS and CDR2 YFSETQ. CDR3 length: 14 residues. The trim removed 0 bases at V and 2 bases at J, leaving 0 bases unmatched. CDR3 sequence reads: CASSLDRGQETQYF. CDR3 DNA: TGCGCCAGCAGCTTGGACAGGGGGCAAGAGACCCAGTACTTC.

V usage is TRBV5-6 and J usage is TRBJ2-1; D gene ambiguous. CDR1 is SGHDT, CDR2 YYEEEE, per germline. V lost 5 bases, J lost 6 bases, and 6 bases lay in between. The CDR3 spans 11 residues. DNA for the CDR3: TGTGCCAGCAGGCGGATCAATGAGCAGTTCTTC. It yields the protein CASRRINEQFF. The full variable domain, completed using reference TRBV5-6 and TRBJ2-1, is DAGVTQSPTHLIKTRGQQVTLRCSPKSGHDTVSWYQQALGQGPQFIFQYYEEEERQRGNFPDRFSGHQFPNYSSELNVNALLLGDSALYLCASRRINEQFFGPGTRLTVL.

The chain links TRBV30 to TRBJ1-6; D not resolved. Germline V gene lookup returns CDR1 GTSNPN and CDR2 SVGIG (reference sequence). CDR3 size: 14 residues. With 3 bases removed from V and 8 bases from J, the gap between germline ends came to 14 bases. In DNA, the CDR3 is TGTGCCTGGAGGAATACGCCGTGGCATTCACCCCTCCACTTT. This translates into CAWRNTPWHSPLHF. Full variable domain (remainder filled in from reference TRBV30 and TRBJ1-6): SQTIHQWPATLVQPVGSPLSLECTVEGTSNPNLYWYRQAAGRGLQLLFYSVGIGQISSEVPQNLSASRPQDRQFILSSKKLLLSDSGFYLCAWRNTPWHSPLHFGNGTRLTVT.

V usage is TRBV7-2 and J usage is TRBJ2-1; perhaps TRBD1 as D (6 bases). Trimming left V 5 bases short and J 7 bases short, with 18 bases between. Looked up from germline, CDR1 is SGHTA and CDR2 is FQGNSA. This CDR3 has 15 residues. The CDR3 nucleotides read TGTGCCAGCAGCCCCCAGACAGGTTTTCGGAATGAGCAGTTCTTC. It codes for CASSPQTGFRNEQFF.

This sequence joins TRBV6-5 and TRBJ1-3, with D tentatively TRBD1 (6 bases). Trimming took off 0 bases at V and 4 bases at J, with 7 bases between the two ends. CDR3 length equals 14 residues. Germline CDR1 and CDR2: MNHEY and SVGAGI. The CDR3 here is CASSYSDRGNTIYF. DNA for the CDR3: TGTGCCAGCAGTTACTCTGACAGGGGAAACACCATATATTTT.

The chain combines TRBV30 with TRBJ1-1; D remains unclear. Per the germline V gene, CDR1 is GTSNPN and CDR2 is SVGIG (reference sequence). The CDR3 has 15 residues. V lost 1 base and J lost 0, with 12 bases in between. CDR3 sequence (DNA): TGTGCCTGGAGTGGGGGAGCTTTCCTGAACACTGAAGCTTTCTTT. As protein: CAWSGGAFLNTEAFF.

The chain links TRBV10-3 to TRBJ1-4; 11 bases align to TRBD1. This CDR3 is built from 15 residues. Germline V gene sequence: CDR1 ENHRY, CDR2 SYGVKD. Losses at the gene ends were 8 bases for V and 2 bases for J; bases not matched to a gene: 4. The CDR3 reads CAIGDRGTTNEKLFF. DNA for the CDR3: TGTGCCATCGGGGACAGGGGGACGACTAATGAAAAACTGTTTTTT.

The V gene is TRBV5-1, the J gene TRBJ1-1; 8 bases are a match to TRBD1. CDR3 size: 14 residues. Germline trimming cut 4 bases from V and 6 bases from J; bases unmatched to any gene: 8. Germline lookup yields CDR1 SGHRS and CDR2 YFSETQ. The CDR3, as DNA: TGCGCCAGCAGCCCCTCAGGGGGCTTTCCTGAAGCTTTCTTT. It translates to CASSPSGGFPEAFF.

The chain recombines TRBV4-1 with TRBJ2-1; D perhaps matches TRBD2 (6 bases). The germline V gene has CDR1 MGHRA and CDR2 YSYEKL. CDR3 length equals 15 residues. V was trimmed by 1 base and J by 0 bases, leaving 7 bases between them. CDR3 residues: CASSQGGVSYNEQFF. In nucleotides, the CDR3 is TGCGCCAGCAGCCAAGGGGGGGTCTCCTACAATGAGCAGTTCTTC.

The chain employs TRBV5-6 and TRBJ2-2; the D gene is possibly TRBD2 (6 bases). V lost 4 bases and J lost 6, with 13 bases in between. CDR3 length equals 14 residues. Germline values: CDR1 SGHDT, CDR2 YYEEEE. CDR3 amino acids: CASSRLGAAGELFF. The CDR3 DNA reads TGTGCCAGCAGCCGACTAGGGGCGGCCGGGGAGCTGTTTTTT.

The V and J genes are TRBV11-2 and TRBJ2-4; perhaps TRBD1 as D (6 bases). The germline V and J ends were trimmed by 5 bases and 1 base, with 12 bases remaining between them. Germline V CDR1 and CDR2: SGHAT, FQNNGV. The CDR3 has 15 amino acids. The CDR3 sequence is CASSQLQGAKNIQYF. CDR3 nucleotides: TGTGCCAGCAGCCAACTCCAGGGGGCCAAAAACATTCAGTACTTC.

CDR3 sequence: CASSSDRGNEKLFF. The CDR3 DNA reads TGTGCCAGTAGTTCAGACAGGGGTAATGAAAAACTGTTTTTT. J is TRBJ1-4 and V is TRBV19, with 8 bases fitting TRBD1. There are 14 residues in the CDR3. Germline V gene data show CDR1 as LNHDA and CDR2 as SQIVND (reference sequence). Trimming at V came to 5 bases and at J to 4 bases, leaving 3 bases not matched to a gene. Full variable domain (outside the CDR3, taken from reference TRBV19 and TRBJ1-4): DGGITQSPKYLFRKEGQNVTLSCEQNLNHDAMYWYRQDPGQGLRLIYYSQIVNDFQKGDIAEGYSVSREKKESFPLTVTSAQKNPTAFYLCASSSDRGNEKLFFGSGTQLSVL.

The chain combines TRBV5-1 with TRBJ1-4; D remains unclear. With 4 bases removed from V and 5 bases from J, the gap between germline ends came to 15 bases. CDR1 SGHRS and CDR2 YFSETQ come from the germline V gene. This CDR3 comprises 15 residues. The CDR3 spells CASSRNTGLNEKLFF. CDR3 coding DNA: TGCGCCAGCAGCCGTAACACCGGACTAAATGAAAAACTGTTTTTT.

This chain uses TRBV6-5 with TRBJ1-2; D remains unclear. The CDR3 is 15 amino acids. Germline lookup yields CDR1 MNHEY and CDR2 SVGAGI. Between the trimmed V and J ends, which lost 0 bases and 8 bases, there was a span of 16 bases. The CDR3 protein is CASSYSPHAIEGYTF. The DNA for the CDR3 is TGTGCCAGCAGTTACTCCCCCCACGCGATCGAAGGCTACACCTTC.

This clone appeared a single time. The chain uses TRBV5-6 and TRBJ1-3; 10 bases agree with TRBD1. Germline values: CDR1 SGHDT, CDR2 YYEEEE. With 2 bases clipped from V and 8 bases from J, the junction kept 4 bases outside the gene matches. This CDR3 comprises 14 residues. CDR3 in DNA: TGTGCCAGCAGCTTCGGACAGGGGGGTTACACCATATATTTT. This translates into CASSFGQGGYTIYF.

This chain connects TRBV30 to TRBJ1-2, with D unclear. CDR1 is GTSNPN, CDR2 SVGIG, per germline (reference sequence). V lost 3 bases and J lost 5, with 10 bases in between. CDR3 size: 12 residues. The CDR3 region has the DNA TGTGCCTGGAGGCCTCCGGGATATGGCTACACCTTC. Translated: CAWRPPGYGYTF.

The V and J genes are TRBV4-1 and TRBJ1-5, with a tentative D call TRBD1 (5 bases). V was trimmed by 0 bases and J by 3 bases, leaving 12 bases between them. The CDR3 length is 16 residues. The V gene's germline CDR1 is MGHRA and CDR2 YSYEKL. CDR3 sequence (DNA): TGCGCCAGCAGCCAAGAGATCAGGGCATACAATCAGCCCCAGCATTTT. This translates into CASSQEIRAYNQPQHF.